Below, 18 T cell receptor beta chains from the same sample are listed, as sequenced in a study of T cells in Graves' hyperthyroidism and ophthalmopathy. TCR beta CDR3 region amplification was performed from RNA transcripts. First-round RT-PCR targeting the TCR CDR3 was performed with the HTBI primer set. MiXCR was run by TCRdb on the multiplex PCR reads, yielding one entry per CDR3 protein. The table has some 460,000 distinct CDR3 sequences, 15% to 18% seen once; the top ten hold roughly 7.7%. The sequenced sample was blood. The receptor set was obtained from a young woman with Graves' hyperthyroidism.

This clonotype was counted ten times or more. V and J are TRBV2 and TRBJ2-1, with 7 bases fitting TRBD2. CDR1 is SNHLY, CDR2 FYNNEI, per germline. This CDR3 comprises 17 residues. The J segment lost 4 bases and the V segment lost 5 bases, leaving 14 bases of the junction unmatched. The CDR3 loop reads CASSYSLPSGVYNEQFF. The CDR3 DNA sequence: TGTGCCAGCAGTTACAGCCTTCCCAGCGGGGTTTACAATGAGCAGTTCTTC.

This clonotype was counted many times. The chain employs TRBV3-1 and TRBJ2-5; TRBD2 matches at 7 bases. The CDR3 runs 15 residues. Trimming removed 6 bases from V and 0 bases from J; junction bases left unmatched: 7. Germline V gives CDR1 LGHDT, CDR2 YNNKEL (reference sequence). In DNA, the CDR3 is TGTGCCAGCAGTCGCCGAGGGACTAACCAAGAGACCCAGTACTTC. Its translation: CASSRRGTNQETQYF.

This clonotype was seen a handful of times. V gene TRBV4-2 combines with J gene TRBJ2-7; D may be TRBD2 (6 bases). The germline V gene encodes CDR1 LGHNA and CDR2 YNFKEQ. The ends were cut back, 0 bases at V and 0 bases at J, with 12 bases in the middle. The CDR3 has 16 amino acids. CDR3 amino acids: CASSQDRGGVSYEQYF. CDR3 coding DNA: TGTGCCAGCAGCCAAGATCGAGGCGGGGTCTCCTACGAGCAGTACTTC.

This clonotype appeared a few times. The V gene is TRBV6-4, the J gene TRBJ1-4; D call uncertain. The CDR3 extends over 12 amino acids. Trimming took 6 bases from V and 10 from J, leaving 12 bases between them. Germline CDR1 and CDR2: MRHNA and SNTAGT. The CDR3 region is CASRGGVLKLFF. The CDR3 DNA reads as TGTGCCAGCAGAGGCGGGGTCTTAAAACTGTTTTTT.

On this clonotype: A read error may explain this, as a much larger clone is one base away. The rearrangement joins TRBV19 to TRBJ2-3; D possibly matches TRBD1 or TRBD2 (8 bases each). CDR1 is LNHDA, CDR2 SQIVND, per germline (reference sequence). The CDR3 runs to 14 residues. CDR3 DNA: TGTGCCAGTAGTATTAGCGGGACAGGAGATGCGCAGTATTTT. Its translation is CASSISGTGDAQYF.

The chain couples TRBV30 to TRBJ2-5; 10 positions agree with TRBD2. V lost 0 bases and J lost 4; bases outside the gene matches: 5. The CDR3 has 15 amino acids. Looked up from germline, CDR1 is GTSNPN and CDR2 is SVGIG (reference sequence). The CDR3 DNA reads TGTGCCTGGAGTGTAAGGGCTAGCGGGAGAGAGACCCAGTACTTC. This sequence encodes CAWSVRASGRETQYF.

This chain connects TRBV19 to TRBJ2-1; 10 bases are a match to TRBD1. The CDR3 runs 14 residues. Germline-derived CDR1 and CDR2 are LNHDA and SQIVND (reference sequence). The junction had 4 bases not matched to a gene; V was cut back by 6 bases and J by 5 bases. CDR3 nucleotides: TGTGCCAGTAGCCGGACAGGGGGAAACAATGAGCAGTTCTTC. It yields the protein CASSRTGGNNEQFF.

In its sample, this clonotype was seen many times. The gene calls are TRBV6-5 and TRBJ2-1; 8 bases map to TRBD1. J lost 7 bases, V lost 2 bases, and 4 bases had no gene match. This CDR3 region has 14 residues. The germline CDR1 and CDR2 sequences are MNHEY and SVGAGI. The CDR3 bases are TGTGCCAGCAGTTACGGAGGACAGGGAAATGAGCAGTTCTTC. Amino acids: CASSYGGQGNEQFF.

This chain connects TRBV5-1 to TRBJ2-7, with unresolved D. This CDR3 is built from 12 residues. Trimming cost V 2 bases and J 3 bases, with 6 bases left between them. In germline, CDR1 is SGHRS, CDR2 YFSETQ. The CDR3 spells CASSFDDYEQYF. The CDR3 DNA is TGCGCCAGCAGCTTCGACGACTACGAGCAGTACTTC.

This clonotype was picked up many times. The chain combines TRBV4-1 with TRBJ1-2, with D maybe TRBD1 (5 bases). The CDR3 sequence is 15 residues long. The germline V and J ends were trimmed by 0 bases and 4 bases, with 12 bases remaining between them. Germline CDR1 is MGHRA and CDR2 is YSYEKL. This CDR3 is CASSQEVQARYGYTF. CDR3 DNA sequence: TGCGCCAGCAGCCAAGAGGTACAGGCGCGCTATGGCTACACCTTC.

This clonotype was observed a few times. Germline and junction disagree at one end, which may indicate a read error. The CDR3 protein is CASSPTSGNTGELFF. The DNA of the CDR3 is TGTGCTAGCAGCCCCACTAGCGGCAACACCGGGGAGCTGTTTTTT. The V gene is TRBV7-7, the J gene TRBJ2-2; 8 bases map to TRBD2. From germline, CDR1 is SSHAT and CDR2 FNYEAQ (reference sequence). The CDR3 sequence is 15 residues long.

Only a few counts were recorded for this clonotype. The V gene is TRBV19, the J gene TRBJ2-4, with 8 bases that match TRBD2. Unmatched junction bases numbered 16, after V lost 9 bases and J lost 9 bases. The CDR3 totals 15 residues. The germline V gene has CDR1 LNHDA and CDR2 SQIVND (reference sequence). The CDR3 nucleotides read TGTGCCAGCAGTCCCGGGGGGGGCGGTTTTGGCATTCAGTACTTC. The encoded protein is CASSPGGGGFGIQYF.

This clonotype was counted ten times or more. The chain links TRBV6-1 to TRBJ1-6; a weak D match, TRBD1 (5 bases). The germline V and J ends were trimmed by 5 bases and 10 bases, with 21 bases remaining between them. Germline V CDR1 and CDR2: MNHNS, SASEGT. This CDR3 has 16 amino acids. As DNA, the CDR3 is TGTGCCAGCAGTTTGGGGCCCTACCCGGTTCAATCACCCCTCCACTTT. Protein product: CASSLGPYPVQSPLHF.

In its sample, this clonotype was seen a few times. The chain is built from TRBV10-3 and TRBJ1-1; possibly TRBD1 for D (5 bases). The germline V gene has CDR1 ENHRY and CDR2 SYGVKD. The CDR3 contains 14 residues. Between the trimmed V and J ends, which lost 4 bases and 5 bases, there was a span of 14 bases. The CDR3 reads CAISGGEGQTEAFF. CDR3 in DNA: TGTGCCATCAGTGGCGGTGAGGGGCAGACTGAAGCTTTCTTT.

V usage is TRBV6-9 and J usage is TRBJ1-2; D call uncertain. The CDR3 is 12 amino acids. Trimming removed 1 base at V and 7 bases at J, with 7 bases between. Germline values: CDR1 MNHGY, CDR2 SVAAGI. The CDR3 sequence is CASSYYGFGYTF. CDR3 DNA sequence: TGTGCCAGCAGTTATTATGGGTTTGGCTACACCTTC.

The chain uses TRBV2 and TRBJ1-2; D is undetermined. The germline CDR1 and CDR2 sequences are SNHLY and FYNNEI. CDR3 size: 11 residues. Trimming removed 6 bases from V and 4 bases from J, with 6 bases in between. The CDR3: CASSLTYGYTF. CDR3 bases: TGTGCCAGCAGCCTTACCTATGGCTACACCTTC.

The genes are TRBV9 and TRBJ2-7; 7 bases map to TRBD1. The length of the CDR3 is 15 residues. The germline V gene encodes CDR1 SGDLS and CDR2 YYNGEE. V lost 3 bases and J lost 3; bases outside the gene matches: 9. The CDR3 reads CASSEGDSNLYEQYF. In nucleotides, the CDR3 is TGTGCCAGCAGCGAGGGGGACAGTAACCTCTACGAGCAGTACTTC.

The chain couples TRBV27 to TRBJ1-1; 7 bases are a match to TRBD1. This CDR3 comprises 17 residues. Trimming at V came to 1 base and at J to 1 base, leaving 9 bases not matched to a gene. The germline gives CDR1 MNHEY, CDR2 SMNVEV (reference sequence). CDR3 DNA: TGTGCCAGCAGTTTATTAGGACGGACAGGACCGAACACTGAAGCTTTCTTT. Residues: CASSLLGRTGPNTEAFF.